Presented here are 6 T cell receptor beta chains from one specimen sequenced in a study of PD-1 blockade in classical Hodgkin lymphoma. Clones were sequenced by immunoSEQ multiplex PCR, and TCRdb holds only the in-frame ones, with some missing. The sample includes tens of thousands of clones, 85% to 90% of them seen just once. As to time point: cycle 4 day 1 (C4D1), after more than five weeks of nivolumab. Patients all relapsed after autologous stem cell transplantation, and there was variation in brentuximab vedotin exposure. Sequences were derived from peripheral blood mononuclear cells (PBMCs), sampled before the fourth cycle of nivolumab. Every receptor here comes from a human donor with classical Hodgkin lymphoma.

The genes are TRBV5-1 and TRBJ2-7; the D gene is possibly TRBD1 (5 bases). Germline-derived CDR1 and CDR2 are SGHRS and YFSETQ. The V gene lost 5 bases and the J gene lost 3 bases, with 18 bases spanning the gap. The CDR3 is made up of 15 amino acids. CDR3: CASSDRPLSHYEQYF. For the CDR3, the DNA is TGCGCCAGCAGTGACAGACCACTATCTCACTACGAGCAGTACTTC.

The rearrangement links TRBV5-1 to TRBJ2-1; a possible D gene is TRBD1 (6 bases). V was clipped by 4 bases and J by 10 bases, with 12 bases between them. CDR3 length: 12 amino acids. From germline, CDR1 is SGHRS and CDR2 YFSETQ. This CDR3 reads CASSPHTGEQFF. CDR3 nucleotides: TGCGCCAGCAGCCCCCACACAGGGGAGCAGTTCTTC.

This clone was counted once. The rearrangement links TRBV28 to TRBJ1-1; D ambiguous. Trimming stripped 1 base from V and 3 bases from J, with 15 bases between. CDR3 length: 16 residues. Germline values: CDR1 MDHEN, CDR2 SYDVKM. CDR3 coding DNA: TGTGCCAGCAGTTTATTTCTTCGGGGTGGGTACACTGAAGCTTTCTTT. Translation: CASSLFLRGGYTEAFF.

Here the CDR3 DNA reads TGTGCCAGCAGTGATTGGGCAGGGCCTCGAGAGACCCAGTACTTC. It translates to CASSDWAGPRETQYF. J is TRBJ2-5 and V is TRBV6-1, with D perhaps matching TRBD1 (5 bases). Looked up from germline, CDR1 is MNHNS and CDR2 is SASEGT. The length of the CDR3 is 15 residues. V lost 3 bases and J 4 bases, leaving 15 bases between the germline ends.

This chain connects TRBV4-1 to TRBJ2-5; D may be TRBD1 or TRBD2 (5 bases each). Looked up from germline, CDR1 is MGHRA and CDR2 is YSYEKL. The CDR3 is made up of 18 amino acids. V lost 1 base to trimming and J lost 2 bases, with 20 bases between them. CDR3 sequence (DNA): TGCGCCAGCAGCCAAGTTGTGAGCGGCGGGTCAGGGCAAGAGACCCAGTACTTC. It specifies CASSQVVSGGSGQETQYF.

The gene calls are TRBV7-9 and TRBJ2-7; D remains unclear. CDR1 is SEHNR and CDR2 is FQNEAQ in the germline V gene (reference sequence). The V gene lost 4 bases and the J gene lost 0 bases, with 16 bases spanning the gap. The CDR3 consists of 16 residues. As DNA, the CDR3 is TGTGCCAGCAGCTCCCCGCAGGATAGGAGCTCCTACGAGCAGTACTTC. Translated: CASSSPQDRSSYEQYF.